Listed below are T cell receptor beta chains from one sample, sequenced in a study of blood T cell repertoires in COVID-19. The table came from immunoSEQ multiplex PCR; TCRdb's copy has only in-frame clones and leaves some out. The sample has approximately 500,000 clones, around 85% seen once. The material sequenced was peripheral blood. These receptors were collected from a human donor in a cohort sampled during active COVID-19. The conserved cysteine and the conserved F or W are not part of the CDR3 here. D genes are given only for firm matches. A row's size may be missing; if present it is once, few, many or a size class.

len	v_gene	abundance	d_gene	CDR3aa
12	TRBV7-2	NA	TRBD1	ASNSDRGNYGYT
13	TRBV19	NA	TRBD1	ASSSPGQGDYEQY
14	TRBV3-1/TRBV3-2	NA	TRBD1	ASSQDPGGIGNTIY
12	TRBV2	NA	NA	ASSVSAYNSPLH
12	TRBV30	NA	NA	AWSVGVTAGTQH
15	TRBV15	NA	TRBD2	ATSRLPLAGGANEQF
13	TRBV6-2/TRBV6-3	NA	TRBD1	ASSYRDRSLGEQY
10	TRBV18	NA	NA	ASSSPPGEQY
13	TRBV5-6	NA	NA	ASSLAGDTRETQY
10	TRBV12-3/TRBV12-4	NA	TRBD1	ASSGTGTEAF
10	TRBV6-1	NA	NA	ASSEAPNTIY
12	TRBV7-6	NA	TRBD1	ASSQIQGAKTQY
13	TRBV29-1	NA	TRBD2	SVGGTSGSTDTQY
13	TRBV3-1/TRBV3-2	NA	TRBD1	ASSTGTGWSDTQY
14	TRBV2	NA	TRBD1	ASRKPGQGLGTEAF
15	TRBV4-1	once	NA	ASSQDRGGPYTDTQY
14	TRBV4-1	many	TRBD1	ASSQAAQGPLAAQH
13	TRBV15	once	NA	ATSRVGHSTDTQY
12	TRBV14	NA	NA	ASSQDTAGVAPF
13	TRBV19	NA	NA	ASSIEGGGRQPQH
15	TRBV24-1	NA	NA	ATSEPRLVSTYNEQF
13	TRBV19	NA	TRBD1	ATRDRPSGANVLT
11	TRBV14	NA	NA	ASSRDFGETQY
11	TRBV10-3	few	TRBD1	AISEGTGDGYT